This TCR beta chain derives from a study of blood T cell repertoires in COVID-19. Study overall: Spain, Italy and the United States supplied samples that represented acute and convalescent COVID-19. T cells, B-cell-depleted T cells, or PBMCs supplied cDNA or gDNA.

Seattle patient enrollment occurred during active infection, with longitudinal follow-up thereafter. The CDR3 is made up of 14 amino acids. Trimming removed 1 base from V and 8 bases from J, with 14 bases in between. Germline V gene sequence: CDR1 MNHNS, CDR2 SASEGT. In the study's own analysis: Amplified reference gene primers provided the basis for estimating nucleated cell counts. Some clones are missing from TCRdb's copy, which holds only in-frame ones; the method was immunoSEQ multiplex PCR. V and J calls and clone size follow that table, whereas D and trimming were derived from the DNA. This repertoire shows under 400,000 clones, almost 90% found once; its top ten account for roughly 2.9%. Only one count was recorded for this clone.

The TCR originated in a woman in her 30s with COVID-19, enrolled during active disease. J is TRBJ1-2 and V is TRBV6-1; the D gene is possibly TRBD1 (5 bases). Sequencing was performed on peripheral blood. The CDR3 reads CASSEGGTSGGYTF. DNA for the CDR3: TGTGCCAGCAGTGAAGGGGGGACTTCAGGAGGCTACACCTTC.